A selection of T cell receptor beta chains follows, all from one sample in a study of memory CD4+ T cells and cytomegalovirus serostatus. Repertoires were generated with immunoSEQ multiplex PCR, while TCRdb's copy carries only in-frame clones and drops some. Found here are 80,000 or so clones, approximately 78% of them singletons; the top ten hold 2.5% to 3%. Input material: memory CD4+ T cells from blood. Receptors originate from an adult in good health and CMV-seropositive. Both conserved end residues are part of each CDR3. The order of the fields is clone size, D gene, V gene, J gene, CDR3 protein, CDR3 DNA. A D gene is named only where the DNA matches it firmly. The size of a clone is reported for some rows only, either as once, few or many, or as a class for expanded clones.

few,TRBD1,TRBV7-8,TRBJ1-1,CASSPRDRQFTEAFF,TGTGCCAGCAGCCCCCGGGACAGGCAATTCACTGAAGCTTTCTTT
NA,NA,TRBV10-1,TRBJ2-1,CASSETRENEQFF,TGCGCCAGCAGTGAGACTAGGGAAAATGAGCAGTTCTTC
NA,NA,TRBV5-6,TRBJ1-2,CASSLDLGAGGYTF,TGTGCCAGCAGCTTGGATCTAGGGGCGGGTGGCTACACCTTC
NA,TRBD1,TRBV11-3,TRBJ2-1,CASSPTPAGQGGDEQFF,TGTGCCAGCAGCCCCACCCCAGCGGGACAGGGGGGCGATGAGCAGTTCTTC
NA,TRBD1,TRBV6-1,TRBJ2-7,CATTTGQTYEQYF,TGTGCCACCACAACGGGACAGACCTACGAGCAGTACTTC
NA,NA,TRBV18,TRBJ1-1,CASSPLAGNTEAFF,TGTGCCAGCTCACCTCTCGCCGGAAACACTGAAGCTTTCTTT
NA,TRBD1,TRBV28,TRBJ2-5,CASSLYAGTGGAETQYF,TGTGCCAGCAGTTTGTACGCCGGGACAGGGGGCGCGGAGACCCAGTACTTC
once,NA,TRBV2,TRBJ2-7,CASSQDSYEQYF,TGTGCCAGCAGCCAGGACAGCTACGAGCAGTACTTC
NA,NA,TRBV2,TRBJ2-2,CASSERGTGELFF,TGTGCCAGCAGTGAAAGGGGCACCGGGGAGCTGTTTTTT
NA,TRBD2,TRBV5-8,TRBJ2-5,CAARLAPIETQYF,TGTGCCGCACGACTAGCCCCAATCGAGACCCAGTACTTC
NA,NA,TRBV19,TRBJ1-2,CASSNQAQRGGYTF,TGTGCCAGTAGTAATCAGGCCCAACGGGGAGGCTACACCTTC
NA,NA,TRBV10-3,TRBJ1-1,CAISGTVGWDTEAFF,TGTGCCATCAGTGGGACCGTCGGTTGGGACACTGAAGCTTTCTTT
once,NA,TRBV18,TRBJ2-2,CASSPRGGPDTGELFF,TGTGCCAGCTCACCTCGAGGAGGGCCGGACACCGGGGAGCTGTTTTTT
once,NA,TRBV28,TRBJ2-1,CASTKGGGEQFF,TGTGCCAGCACCAAAGGAGGAGGGGAGCAGTTCTTC
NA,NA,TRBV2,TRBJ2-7,CASNPGTYEQYF,TGTGCCAGCAACCCGGGGACCTACGAGCAGTACTTC
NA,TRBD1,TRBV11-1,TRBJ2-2,CASSVTLGQGARSGELFF,TGTGCCAGCAGCGTCACCTTGGGACAGGGGGCGCGATCGGGGGAGCTGTTTTTT
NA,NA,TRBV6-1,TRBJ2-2,CASSVFSGRTGELFF,TGTGCCAGCAGTGTTTTCAGCGGTCGCACCGGGGAGCTGTTTTTT
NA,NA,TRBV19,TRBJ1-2,CASSIAGYGYTF,TGTGCCAGTAGTATCGCAGGCTATGGCTACACCTTC
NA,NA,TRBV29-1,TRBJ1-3,CSVLGEDAGNTIYF,TGCAGCGTTCTAGGGGAGGATGCTGGAAACACCATATATTTT
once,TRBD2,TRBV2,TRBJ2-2,CASSEEAGANTGELFF,TGTGCCAGCAGTGAAGAGGCGGGAGCGAACACCGGGGAGCTGTTTTTT
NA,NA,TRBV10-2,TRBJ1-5,CASKPTGGHNQPQHF,TGCGCCAGCAAACCCACGGGGGGACACAATCAGCCCCAGCATTTT
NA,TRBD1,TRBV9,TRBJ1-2,CASSLGDREYGYTF,TGTGCCAGCAGTTTGGGGGACAGAGAGTATGGCTACACCTTC
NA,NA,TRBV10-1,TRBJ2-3,CASSGIRGRGTDTQYF,TGCGCCAGCAGTGGTATCCGGGGCAGGGGAACAGATACGCAGTATTTT
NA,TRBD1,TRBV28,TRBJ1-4,CASSSLRTGNNEKLFF,TGTGCCAGCAGTTCCTTACGGACAGGAAATAATGAAAAACTGTTTTTT
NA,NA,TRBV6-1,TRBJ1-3,CASEQGGWNTIYF,TGTGCCAGCGAACAGGGTGGATGGAACACCATATATTTT
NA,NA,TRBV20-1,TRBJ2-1,CMMSWAGEKFF,TGCATGATGAGTTGGGCGGGCGAGAAGTTCTTC
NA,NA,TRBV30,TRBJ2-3,CAWTDQGKDTQYF,TGTGCCTGGACCGATCAGGGGAAAGATACGCAGTATTTT
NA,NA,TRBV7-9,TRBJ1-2,CASRLGAAADGYTF,TGTGCCAGCAGACTAGGAGCGGCCGCCGATGGCTACACCTTC
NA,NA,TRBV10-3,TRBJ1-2,CAISESTRGGYTF,TGTGCCATCAGTGAGTCGACTCGGGGGGGCTACACCTTC
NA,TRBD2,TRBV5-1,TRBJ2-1,CASRVAGPYNEQFF,TGCGCCAGCAGAGTAGCGGGCCCCTACAATGAGCAGTTCTTC
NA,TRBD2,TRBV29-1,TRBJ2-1,CSVPLTSGGRNEQFF,TGCAGCGTTCCCTTGACTAGCGGGGGGAGGAATGAGCAGTTCTTC
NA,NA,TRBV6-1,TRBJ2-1,CASSGLRSYNEQFF,TGTGCCAGCAGTGGGCTTAGGAGCTACAATGAGCAGTTCTTC
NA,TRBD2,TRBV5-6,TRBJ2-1,CASSLVLAGGYNEQFF,TGTGCCAGCAGCTTGGTACTAGCGGGGGGTTACAATGAGCAGTTCTTC
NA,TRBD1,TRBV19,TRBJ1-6,CASAGTGGNSPLHF,TGTGCCAGTGCCGGGACAGGAGGTAATTCACCCCTCCACTTT
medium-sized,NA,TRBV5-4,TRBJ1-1,CASSPLFGVMNTEAFF,TGTGCCAGCAGCCCCCTGTTCGGGGTCATGAACACTGAAGCTTTCTTT
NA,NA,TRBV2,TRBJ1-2,CASKGHLYGYTF,TGTGCCAGCAAAGGACACCTCTATGGCTACACCTTC
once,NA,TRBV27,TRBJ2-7,CASSLSRPGLGYEQYF,TGTGCCAGCAGTTTATCGCGGCCGGGTCTTGGCTACGAGCAGTACTTC
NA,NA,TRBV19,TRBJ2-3,CASRAERTDTQYF,TGTGCCAGTAGGGCGGAGCGCACAGATACGCAGTATTTT
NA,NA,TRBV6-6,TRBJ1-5,CASTSQNPNQPQHF,TGTGCCAGCACCTCCCAGAACCCCAATCAGCCCCAGCATTTT
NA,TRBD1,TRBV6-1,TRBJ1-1,CASKGQRNTEAFF,TGTGCCAGCAAGGGACAGAGGAACACTGAAGCTTTCTTT
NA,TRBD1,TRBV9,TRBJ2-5,CASSVTGGAETQYF,TGTGCCAGCAGCGTAACAGGGGGCGCGGAGACCCAGTACTTC
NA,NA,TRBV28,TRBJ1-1,CASSDPRTGNTEAFF,TGTGCCAGCAGTGACCCGAGGACTGGAAACACTGAAGCTTTCTTT
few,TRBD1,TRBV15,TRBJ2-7,CATSRDRGREQYF,TGTGCCACCAGCCGGGACAGGGGCCGCGAGCAGTACTTC
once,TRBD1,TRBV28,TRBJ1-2,CASSLGQRTYGYTF,TGTGCCAGCAGTTTGGGACAGAGGACCTATGGCTACACCTTC
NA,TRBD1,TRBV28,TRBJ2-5,CASSIWTGPNGETQYF,TGTGCCAGCAGTATATGGACAGGGCCTAACGGAGAGACCCAGTACTTC
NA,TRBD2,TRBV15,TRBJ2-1,CATSRERLAGGNEQFF,TGTGCCACCAGCAGAGAAAGACTAGCGGGGGGGAATGAGCAGTTCTTC
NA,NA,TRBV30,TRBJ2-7,CAWSGLYYEQYF,TGTGCCTGGAGCGGACTATACTACGAGCAGTACTTC
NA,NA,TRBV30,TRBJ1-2,CAWGTYGGYTF,TGTGCCTGGGGCACGTACGGGGGCTACACCTTC
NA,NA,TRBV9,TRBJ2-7,CASSPRAVRGEGEQYF,TGTGCCAGCAGCCCAAGGGCAGTCAGGGGGGAGGGCGAGCAGTACTTC
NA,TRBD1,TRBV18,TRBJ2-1,CASSQGQDAYNEQFF,TGTGCCAGCTCACAGGGACAGGATGCCTACAATGAGCAGTTCTTC
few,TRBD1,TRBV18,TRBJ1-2,CASSLSTGGADGYTF,TGTGCCAGCTCACTCTCGACAGGGGGCGCAGATGGCTACACCTTC
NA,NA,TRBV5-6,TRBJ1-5,CASSSNSYSNQPQHF,TGTGCCAGCAGCTCTAACAGCTATAGCAATCAGCCCCAGCATTTT
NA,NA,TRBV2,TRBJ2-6,CASSGTGNVVNVLTF,TGTGCCAGCAGCGGCACAGGGAATGTGGTCAACGTCCTGACTTTC
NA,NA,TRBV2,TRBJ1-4,CASSDRSDITNEKLFF,TGTGCCAGCAGTGATCGTTCGGACATAACTAATGAAAAACTGTTTTTT
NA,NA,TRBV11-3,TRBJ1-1,CASSLALGGARTEAFF,TGTGCCAGCAGCTTGGCCCTGGGGGGGGCGCGGACTGAAGCTTTCTTT
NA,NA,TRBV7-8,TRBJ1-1,CASNRILNTEAFF,TGTGCCTCCAACAGGATTCTTAACACTGAAGCTTTCTTT
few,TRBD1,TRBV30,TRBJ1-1,CAWSGQGRNTEAFF,TGTGCCTGGAGCGGACAGGGTCGGAACACTGAAGCTTTCTTT
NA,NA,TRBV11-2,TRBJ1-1,CASSLGGENTEAFF,TGTGCCAGCAGCTTAGGGGGGGAGAACACTGAAGCTTTCTTT